This T cell receptor beta chain was recovered during a study of blood T cells in healthy people across ages. CDR1 and CDR2 from the germline V gene are SGHAT and FQNNGV. V was trimmed by 1 base and J by 4 bases, leaving 10 bases between them. The CDR3 extends over 14 amino acids. This clonotype occurred a few times. Each sample used at least 7 million PBMCs. With a J-beta primer mix and a sample-barcoded 5' primer, a second PCR ran about 7 to 12 cycles. A template-switch adaptor with 12 random nucleotides tagged each cDNA molecule. TCRdb analysed the 5' RACE reads with MiXCR anew, one entry per CDR3 protein. This sample carries hundreds of thousands of distinct CDR3 sequences, 20% to 25% of them seen once, and the ten largest clones take roughly 3.9%.

The material sequenced was blood. The sequence derives from a man between 65 and 85 years old in good health. This chain connects TRBV11-2 to TRBJ1-2; D is ambiguous. Written as DNA, the CDR3 is TGTGCCAGCAGCTTAGTTATTGCGGCCTATGGCTACACCTTC. The encoded protein is CASSLVIAAYGYTF.